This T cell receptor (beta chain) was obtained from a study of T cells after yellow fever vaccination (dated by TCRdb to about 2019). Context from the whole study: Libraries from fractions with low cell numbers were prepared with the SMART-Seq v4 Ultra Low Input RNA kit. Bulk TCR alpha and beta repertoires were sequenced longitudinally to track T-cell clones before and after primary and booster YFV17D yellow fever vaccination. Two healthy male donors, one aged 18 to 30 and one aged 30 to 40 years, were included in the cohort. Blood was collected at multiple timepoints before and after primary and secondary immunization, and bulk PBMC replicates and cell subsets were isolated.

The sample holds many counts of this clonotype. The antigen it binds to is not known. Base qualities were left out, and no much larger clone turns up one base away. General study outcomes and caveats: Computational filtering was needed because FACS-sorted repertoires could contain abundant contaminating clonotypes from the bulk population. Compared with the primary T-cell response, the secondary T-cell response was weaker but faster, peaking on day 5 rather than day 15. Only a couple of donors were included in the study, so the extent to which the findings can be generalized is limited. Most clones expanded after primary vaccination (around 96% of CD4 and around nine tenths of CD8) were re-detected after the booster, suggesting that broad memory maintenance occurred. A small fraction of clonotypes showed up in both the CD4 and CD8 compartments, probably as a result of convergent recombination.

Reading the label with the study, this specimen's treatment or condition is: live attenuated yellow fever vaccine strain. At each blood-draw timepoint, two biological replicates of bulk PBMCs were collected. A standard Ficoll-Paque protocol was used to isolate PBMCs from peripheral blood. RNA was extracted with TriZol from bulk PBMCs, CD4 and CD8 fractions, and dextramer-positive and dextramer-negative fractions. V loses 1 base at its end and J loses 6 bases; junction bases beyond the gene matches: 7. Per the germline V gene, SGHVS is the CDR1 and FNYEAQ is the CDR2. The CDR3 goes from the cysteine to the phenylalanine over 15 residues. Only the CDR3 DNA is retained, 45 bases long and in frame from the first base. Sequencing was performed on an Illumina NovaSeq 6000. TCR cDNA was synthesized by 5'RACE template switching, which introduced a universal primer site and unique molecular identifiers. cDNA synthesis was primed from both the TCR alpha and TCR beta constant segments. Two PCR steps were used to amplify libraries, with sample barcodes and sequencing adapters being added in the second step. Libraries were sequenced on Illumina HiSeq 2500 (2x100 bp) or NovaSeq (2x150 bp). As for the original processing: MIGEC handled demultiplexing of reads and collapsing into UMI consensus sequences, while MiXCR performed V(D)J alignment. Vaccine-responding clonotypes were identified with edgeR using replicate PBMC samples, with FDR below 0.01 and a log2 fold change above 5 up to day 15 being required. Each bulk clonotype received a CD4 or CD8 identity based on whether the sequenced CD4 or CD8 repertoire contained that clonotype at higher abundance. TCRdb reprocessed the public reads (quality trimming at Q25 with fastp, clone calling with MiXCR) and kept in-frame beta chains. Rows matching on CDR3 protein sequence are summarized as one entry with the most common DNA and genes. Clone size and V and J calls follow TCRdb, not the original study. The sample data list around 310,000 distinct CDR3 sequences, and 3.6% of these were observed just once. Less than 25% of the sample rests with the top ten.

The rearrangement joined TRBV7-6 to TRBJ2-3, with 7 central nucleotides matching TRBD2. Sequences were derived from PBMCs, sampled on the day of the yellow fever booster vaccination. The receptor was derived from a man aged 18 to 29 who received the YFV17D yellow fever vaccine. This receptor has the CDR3 CASSLGPSGEDTQYF. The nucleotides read TGTGCCAGCAGCTTAGGTCCCAGCGGGGAGGATACGCAGTATTTT.